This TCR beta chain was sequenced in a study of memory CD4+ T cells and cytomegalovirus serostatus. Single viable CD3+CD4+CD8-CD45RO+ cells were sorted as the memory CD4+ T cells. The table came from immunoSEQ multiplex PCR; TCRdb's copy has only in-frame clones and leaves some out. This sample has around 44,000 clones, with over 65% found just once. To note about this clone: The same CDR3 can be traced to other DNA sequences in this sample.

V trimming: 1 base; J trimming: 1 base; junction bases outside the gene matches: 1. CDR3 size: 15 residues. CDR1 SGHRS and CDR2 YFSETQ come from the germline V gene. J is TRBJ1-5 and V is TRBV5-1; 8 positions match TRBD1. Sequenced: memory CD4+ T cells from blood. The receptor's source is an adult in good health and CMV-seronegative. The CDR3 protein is CASSLTGGSNQPQHF. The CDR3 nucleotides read TGCGCCAGCAGCTTGACAGGGGGGAGCAATCAGCCCCAGCATTTT.